Shown below are 5 T cell receptor beta chains from a single sample sequenced in a study of T-cell reconstitution after alpha-beta-depleted transplantation in children. A TCRbeta library incorporating unique molecular identifiers was prepared. TCRdb re-derived calls from the PCR reads in MiXCR, one entry per CDR3 protein. This sample carries hundreds of thousands of distinct CDR3 sequences, roughly 24% of them seen once, and the ten largest clones take roughly 15%. This sample comprised PBMCs, mostly from graft donor cells, obtained 360 days after TCRalphabeta/CD19-depleted stem cell transplant. These receptors were taken from a boy under two years old who had a stem cell transplant for acute myeloid leukemia, so the T cells may come from the graft donor.

This clonotype appeared a few times. This chain connects TRBV20-1 to TRBJ2-3; 9 positions agree with TRBD2. Germline V CDR1 and CDR2: DFQATT, SNEGSKA (reference sequence). The CDR3 contains 12 residues. Germline trimming cut 0 bases from V and 15 bases from J; bases unmatched to any gene: 7. The CDR3 DNA follows: TGCAGTGCTAGAGATGGGCTAGCGGGGTTATATTTT. Translated: CSARDGLAGLYF.

V and J are TRBV20-1 and TRBJ2-1, with 10 bases identical to TRBD1. Germline V CDR1 and CDR2: DFQATT, SNEGSKA (reference sequence). After removal of 1 base from V and 1 base from J, the junction contained 10 bases not matched to a gene. The CDR3 has 18 amino acids. This CDR3 reads CSARGGGTGVLSYNEQFF. For the CDR3, the DNA is TGCAGTGCTAGAGGAGGAGGGACAGGGGTCCTTTCCTACAATGAGCAGTTCTTC.

This clonotype was seen only a few times. This rearrangement joins TRBV12-3 or TRBV12-4 to TRBJ2-4; either TRBD1 or TRBD2 may fit D (6 bases each). This CDR3 is built from 17 residues. The V gene lost 6 bases and the J gene lost 0 bases, with 18 bases spanning the gap. The CDR3 sequence: CASSPGWGALAKNIQYF. DNA of the CDR3: TGTGCCAGCAGCCCAGGTTGGGGGGCACTAGCCAAAAACATTCAGTACTTC.

The V and J genes are TRBV2 and TRBJ2-3; 10 nucleotides agree with TRBD2. This CDR3 region has 14 residues. J lost 2 bases, V lost 6 bases, and 2 bases had no gene match. The V gene's germline CDR1 is SNHLY and CDR2 FYNNEI. In nucleotides, the CDR3 is TGTGCCAGCAGGGGGACTAGCGTCACAGATACGCAGTATTTT. Translation: CASRGTSVTDTQYF.

The table lists this clonotype with many counts. V gene TRBV5-1 combines with J gene TRBJ2-7; D gene uncertain. V dropped 0 bases and J dropped 3 bases, with 7 bases sitting between them. CDR3 length: 13 residues. The germline V gene has CDR1 SGHRS and CDR2 YFSETQ. The CDR3 nucleotides read TGCGCCAGCAGCTTGGCCGAGTTCTACGAGCAGTACTTC. Its protein is CASSLAEFYEQYF.